The 10 T cell receptor beta chains below all came from one sample that was sequenced in a study of cytomegalovirus exposure and HLA in healthy donors. A multiplex PCR was run with 60 Vbeta primers and 13 Jbeta primers. Method: immunoSEQ multiplex PCR; TCRdb's copy keeps in-frame clones and lacks some. Of roughly 100,000 clones in the sample, over 75% are singletons; the top ten hold 5% to 5.5%. Sample: PBMCs. Every receptor here comes from a man aged 25 to 40 in good health and CMV-seropositive.

For the CDR3, the DNA is TGTGCCAGCAGTCTAAACCAGCCGGGACGGGGGTATTCACCCCTCCACTTT. Translated: CASSLNQPGRGYSPLHF. The rearrangement joins TRBV7-2 to TRBJ1-6, with D possibly being TRBD1 (5 bases). The germline gives CDR1 SGHTA, CDR2 FQGNSA. The V end was cut by 6 bases, the J end by 8 bases, with 23 bases between. CDR3 length: 17 amino acids.

The chain uses TRBV12-5 and TRBJ2-1; a weak D match, TRBD2 (5 bases). Germline-derived CDR1 and CDR2 are LGHNT and FRNRAP. CDR3 size: 10 residues. V was pared by 6 bases and J by 14 bases, with 11 bases between. CDR3 amino acids: CASGRDSEFF. The CDR3 nucleotides read TGTGCTAGTGGACGGGATTCAGAGTTCTTC.

This chain uses TRBV7-9 with TRBJ1-2, with TRBD1 matching 7 bases. The junction had 6 bases not matched to a gene; V was cut back by 7 bases and J by 1 base. The germline CDR1 and CDR2 sequences are SEHNR and FQNEAQ (reference sequence). The CDR3 is 14 amino acids. CDR3 bases: TGTGCCAGCACCCGACAGGGAGGTAACTATGGCTACACCTTC. Its translation: CASTRQGGNYGYTF.

The sample holds a few counts of this clone. The chain couples TRBV6-1 to TRBJ1-1; tentatively, D is TRBD1 (6 bases). The CDR3 spans 13 residues. Germline values: CDR1 MNHNS, CDR2 SASEGT. The V and J ends lost 2 bases and 3 bases respectively, with 7 bases between them. The CDR3, as DNA: TGTGCCAGCAGTGAACACAGGGACACTGAAGCTTTCTTT. This sequence encodes CASSEHRDTEAFF.

The J gene is TRBJ1-2, the V gene TRBV5-1; possible D gene TRBD1, 5 bases. V was shortened by 2 bases and J by 1 base, with 6 bases between the two germline ends. Germline V gene lookup returns CDR1 SGHRS and CDR2 YFSETQ. The CDR3 has 13 residues. The CDR3 region is CASSFDSNYGYTF. The CDR3 DNA reads TGCGCCAGCAGCTTCGACAGTAACTATGGCTACACCTTC.

The J gene is TRBJ2-7, the V gene TRBV5-4; TRBD1 matches at 10 bases. This CDR3 is built from 13 residues. Trimming took 4 bases from V and 8 from J; bases not matched to a gene: 6. The V gene's germline CDR1 is SGHNT and CDR2 YYREEE (reference sequence). This CDR3 reads CASSPGQGSKQYF. The CDR3 DNA follows: TGTGCCAGCAGCCCGGGACAGGGGAGTAAGCAGTACTTC.

This clone came up a few times. The chain has TRBV6-1 and TRBJ1-4; D unclear. Per germline, CDR1 MNHNS and CDR2 SASEGT. The CDR3 has 12 amino acids. Trimming pared 2 bases from V and 12 bases from J, leaving 10 bases between. The CDR3: CASSESGGELFF. The CDR3 DNA follows: TGTGCCAGCAGTGAATCCGGTGGAGAACTGTTTTTT.

The chain is built from TRBV7-9 and TRBJ2-1; D may be TRBD1 (6 bases). V lost 6 bases and J lost 11, with 17 bases in between. CDR3 length: 13 amino acids. Germline loops: CDR1 SEHNR, CDR2 FQNEAQ (reference sequence). This CDR3 is CASSYKTGPQQFF. CDR3 DNA sequence: TGTGCCAGCAGTTATAAAACAGGGCCTCAGCAGTTCTTC. The whole variable domain, filled in from reference TRBV7-9 and TRBJ2-1, reads DTGVSQNPRHKITKRGQNVTFRCDPISEHNRLYWYRQTLGQGPEFLTYFQNEAQLEKSRLLSDRFSAERPKGSFSTLEIQRTEQGDSAMYLCASSYKTGPQQFFGPGTRLTVL.

Remarks on this clone: A read error likely explains this, since a far larger clone differs by one base. The conserved phenylalanine or tryptophan normally closing the CDR3 is absent here, so this likely arose from a read error. The chain uses TRBV28 and TRBJ2-2; D perhaps matches TRBD1 (6 bases). V was trimmed by 7 bases and J by 0 bases, leaving 15 bases between them. This CDR3 region has 16 residues. The V gene's germline CDR1 is MDHEN and CDR2 SYDVKM. CDR3 sequence (DNA): TGTGCCAGCACCCATCGTCAGGGGTCGAACACCGGGGAGCTGTTTCTT. Amino acid sequence: CASTHRQGSNTGELFL.

A few counts support this clone. The CDR3 sequence is CASVLREGNQPQHF. The CDR3 coding sequence is TGTGCCAGCGTTTTAAGGGAGGGCAATCAGCCCCAGCATTTT. The chain employs TRBV6-1 and TRBJ1-5; D is undetermined. Germline CDR1 reads MNHNS; CDR2 reads SASEGT. The V end was cut by 8 bases, the J end by 2 bases, with 13 bases between. CDR3 length equals 14 residues.